The present T cell receptor beta chain was sequenced within a study of T cell responses to AZD1222 COVID-19 vaccine. Whole-study findings and limits: Females made up more of the donors, who were largely white British, and clonal diversity may have come out too low. CD4 TCRs covered the whole spike, strongest at regions 160-218 and 743-854. The number of AZD1222 recipients seropositive at baseline was only five to seven.

In this sample, this clone turned up a few times. The antigen is not known. Generated by immunoSEQ multiplex PCR, the TCRdb table keeps only in-frame clones and is missing some. Seen here are 100,000 to 150,000 clones, 85% to 90% observed once, and the top ten hold around 10%. The ends lost 2 bases at V and 9 bases at J; junction bases unmatched: 13. CDR3 size: 16 residues. Per germline, CDR1 SGHKS and CDR2 YYEKEE (reference sequence). Source: peripheral blood, taken on day 0 of MenACWY control vaccination. This TCR was sampled from an adult in good health. The genes are TRBV5-5 and TRBJ2-3; TRBD1 matches 9 bases. The CDR3 spells CASSFGGQGPVGTQYF. CDR3 DNA sequence: TGTGCCAGCAGCTTCGGGGGACAGGGTCCTGTAGGGACGCAGTATTTT.